A single T cell receptor beta chain is shown here with its context. No antigen is known for it. The data were taken from a study of T-cell memory formation after mild COVID-19. Whole-study context: The two donors had largely donor-specific TCR clusters.

Germline CDR1 SGDLS, CDR2 YYNGEE. The CDR3 length is 15 residues. V was shortened by 0 bases and J by 2 bases, with 10 bases between the two germline ends. TCRdb processed the 5' RACE reads anew with MiXCR; each CDR3 protein has one entry. The sample records about 340,000 distinct CDR3 sequences, around 15% being singletons. Study observations and caveats: Some SARS-CoV-2-responding clones were already detected in memory before infection. Second-wave clones that peaked on day 37 lacked confirmed SARS-CoV-2 specificity. Clones shrinking between day 15 and 85 showed a balanced CD4/CD8 split, and those that grew later tilted toward CD4+.

This sequence was found in a man aged 18 to 29 who had mild COVID-19 (a few samples of this study predate the infection). Cell type and time point are not known. J is TRBJ2-3 and V is TRBV9; a weak D match, TRBD1 (6 bases). Sequencing was performed on PBMCs or a T cell subset sorted from them (not recorded which). The CDR3 DNA reads as TGTGCCAGCAGCGTAGAAGGACAGAACACAGATACGCAGTATTTT. This codes for CASSVEGQNTDTQYF.